A single sample gave rise to the 32 T cell receptor beta chains below, sequenced in a study of control samples from healthy donors and cancer patients. The repertoire was sequenced with immunoSEQ multiplex PCR; TCRdb's copy has only in-frame clones and lacks some. The top ten clones hold about 15% of a sample with under 200,000 clones, around 94% of them seen once. Sequencing was done on a sample of PBMCs. Source of these receptors: a man aged 55 to 70 with colorectal cancer.

The chain combines TRBV9 with TRBJ2-3; no definite D call. Germline values: CDR1 SGDLS, CDR2 YYNGEE. The CDR3 length is 13 residues. V lost 2 bases and J lost 4, with 8 bases in between. The CDR3: CASSVRTPDTQYF. The CDR3 nucleotides are TGTGCCAGCAGCGTGAGAACGCCAGATACGCAGTATTTT.

This clone was detected a few times. The chain couples TRBV6-1 to TRBJ2-5; no firm D call. The germline V gene has CDR1 MNHNS and CDR2 SASEGT. The CDR3 has 12 residues. Trimming stripped 2 bases from V and 5 bases from J, with 6 bases between. Here the CDR3 DNA reads TGTGCCAGCAGTGAATTACTGGAGACCCAGTACTTC. It is translated as CASSELLETQYF.

This clone was found a few times. This chain connects TRBV3-1 (or the pseudogene TRBV3-2) to TRBJ1-6, with no clear D. Germline V gives CDR1 LGHDT, CDR2 YNNKEL (reference sequence). The V gene lost 1 base and the J gene lost 10 bases, with 11 bases spanning the gap. This CDR3 is built from 14 residues. The CDR3 region is CASSQGSGESPLHF. DNA of the CDR3: TGTGCCAGCAGCCAAGGGTCCGGGGAATCACCCCTCCACTTT.

This rearrangement joins TRBV18 to TRBJ2-1, with 9 nucleotides matching TRBD1. Germline V gene lookup returns CDR1 KGHSH and CDR2 LQKENI. The CDR3 totals 15 residues. The ends lost 1 base at V and 7 bases at J; junction bases unmatched: 5. This CDR3 is CASSPLGTGINEQFF. For the CDR3, the DNA is TGTGCCAGCTCACCACTCGGGACAGGGATAAATGAGCAGTTCTTC.

The chain couples TRBV13 to TRBJ2-2, with 8 bases lining up with TRBD1. The CDR3 is made up of 14 amino acids. Germline V gene data show CDR1 as PRHDT and CDR2 as FYEKMQ (reference sequence). J lost 0 bases, V lost 8 bases, and 2 bases had no gene match. In DNA form, the CDR3 reads TGTGCCAGCGGGACAGGTGCGAACACCGGGGAGCTGTTTTTT. This sequence encodes CASGTGANTGELFF.

The V call is TRBV19, the J call TRBJ1-2, with 9 bases that match TRBD1. After removal of 6 bases from V and 4 bases from J, the junction contained 6 bases not matched to a gene. The CDR3 length is 14 residues. The germline V gene has CDR1 LNHDA and CDR2 SQIVND (reference sequence). CDR3 protein: CASSLQGAGYGYTF. CDR3 nucleotides: TGTGCCAGTAGCTTACAGGGGGCTGGCTATGGCTACACCTTC.

The V call is TRBV19, the J call TRBJ1-1, with D possibly being TRBD1 (6 bases). Per germline, CDR1 LNHDA and CDR2 SQIVND (reference sequence). Trimming removed 3 bases at V and 4 bases at J, with 9 bases between. The CDR3 covers 13 residues. The CDR3 region is CASSISRGTEAFF. In DNA form, the CDR3 reads TGTGCCAGTAGTATCAGCAGGGGCACTGAAGCTTTCTTT.

This chain connects TRBV27 to TRBJ2-7, with 10 bases lining up with TRBD1. V trimming: 4 bases; J trimming: 3 bases; junction bases outside the gene matches: 3. The length of the CDR3 is 14 residues. Germline CDR1 reads MNHEY; CDR2 reads SMNVEV (reference sequence). CDR3 sequence: CASSSTGGIYEQYF. For the CDR3, the DNA is TGTGCCAGCAGTTCGACAGGGGGCATCTACGAGCAGTACTTC.

This clone was observed once. CDR3 nucleotides: TGTGCCAGTAAGGGACAGGGGGCAGGGTACACTGAAGCTTTCTTT. The encoded protein is CASKGQGAGYTEAFF. The chain uses TRBV19 and TRBJ1-1; TRBD1 matches 12 bases. The V and J ends lost 7 bases and 3 bases, in that order; junction bases with no gene match: 6. The CDR3 has 15 amino acids. CDR1 is LNHDA, CDR2 SQIVND, per germline (reference sequence).

The V gene is TRBV3-1 (or the pseudogene TRBV3-2), the J gene TRBJ2-6; D ambiguous. Germline V gene lookup returns CDR1 LGHDT and CDR2 YNNKEL (reference sequence). V was trimmed by 1 base and J by 0 bases, leaving 4 bases between them. This CDR3 is built from 15 residues. CDR3 bases: TGTGCCAGCAGCCAAGTGGACTCTGGGGCCAACGTCCTGACTTTC. Encoded protein: CASSQVDSGANVLTF.

The rearrangement links TRBV7-9 to TRBJ2-7; D is perhaps TRBD2 (6 bases). The CDR3 consists of 14 residues. Trimming pared 5 bases from V and 6 bases from J, leaving 17 bases between. The germline CDR1 and CDR2 sequences are SEHNR and FQNEAQ (reference sequence). CDR3 sequence (DNA): TGTGCCAGCAGCGACTTGACTAGGGGCGGCGAGCAGTACTTC. It specifies CASSDLTRGGEQYF. The full variable domain, in which reference TRBV7-9 and TRBJ2-7 provide the parts outside the CDR3, is DTGVSQNPRHKITKRGQNVTFRCDPISEHNRLYWYRQTLGQGPEFLTYFQNEAQLEKSRLLSDRFSAERPKGSFSTLEIQRTEQGDSAMYLCASSDLTRGGEQYFGPGTRLTVT.

This clone was seen more than once but under ten times. V gene TRBV29-1 combines with J gene TRBJ2-2; D may be TRBD1 (6 bases). V lost 7 bases to trimming and J lost 1 base, with 10 bases between them. The CDR3 is 13 residues long. The germline V gene encodes CDR1 SQVTM and CDR2 ANQGSEA. In DNA form, the CDR3 reads TGCAGCGCCCCGGGACAGAACACCGGGGAGCTGTTTTTT. This gives the protein CSAPGQNTGELFF.

The chain has TRBV9 and TRBJ1-2; D unresolved. The CDR3 has 15 amino acids. Germline V CDR1 and CDR2: SGDLS, YYNGEE. V was cut by 4 bases and J by 4 bases, with 17 bases left in between. In DNA, the CDR3 is TGTGCCAGCAGCCCTCAAGTGAGCGTCATCTATGGCTACACCTTC. It yields the protein CASSPQVSVIYGYTF.

The gene calls are TRBV9 and TRBJ2-3, with D perhaps matching TRBD1 (6 bases). The ends were cut back, 4 bases at V and 10 bases at J, with 22 bases in the middle. The CDR3 covers 15 residues. The germline CDR1 and CDR2 sequences are SGDLS and YYNGEE. The DNA of the CDR3 is TGTGCCAGCAGCACCGGACAGATTGGTAGGGCAGCGCAGTATTTT. Translating gives CASSTGQIGRAAQYF.

The chain recombines TRBV19 with TRBJ2-7, with 7 nucleotides matching TRBD1. From germline, CDR1 is LNHDA and CDR2 SQIVND (reference sequence). This CDR3 spans 15 amino acids. With 6 bases clipped from V and 2 bases from J, the junction kept 10 bases outside the gene matches. CDR3 amino acids: CASRNRDSTPYEQYF. The CDR3 DNA follows: TGTGCCAGTAGGAACCGGGACAGTACCCCCTACGAGCAGTACTTC.

V gene TRBV7-2 combines with J gene TRBJ2-5; 7 nucleotides match TRBD1. Trimming took 7 bases from V and 2 from J; bases not matched to a gene: 10. The CDR3 contains 15 residues. Looked up from germline, CDR1 is SGHTA and CDR2 is FQGNSA. CDR3 DNA sequence: TGTGCCAGCATCCTCGACCCGGGACAGCAAGAGACCCAGTACTTC. Protein sequence: CASILDPGQQETQYF.

This chain connects TRBV19 to TRBJ1-1; D is perhaps TRBD1 (5 bases). This CDR3 region has 13 residues. Trimming removed 6 bases from V and 4 bases from J, with 12 bases in between. Germline loops: CDR1 LNHDA, CDR2 SQIVND (reference sequence). The CDR3 DNA sequence: TGTGCCAGTAGGACCCAGGGAGCCACTGAAGCTTTCTTT. Protein product: CASRTQGATEAFF.

The chain links TRBV5-6 to TRBJ2-3, with 7 nucleotides matching TRBD1. There are 14 residues in the CDR3. The junction had 6 bases not matched to a gene; V was cut back by 3 bases and J by 5 bases. Germline CDR1 SGHDT, CDR2 YYEEEE. CDR3 bases: TGTGCCAGCAGCTCTCGACAGGGAAGAGATACGCAGTATTTT. Encoded protein: CASSSRQGRDTQYF. Full variable domain (missing parts from reference TRBV5-6 and TRBJ2-3): DAGVTQSPTHLIKTRGQQVTLRCSPKSGHDTVSWYQQALGQGPQFIFQYYEEEERQRGNFPDRFSGHQFPNYSSELNVNALLLGDSALYLCASSSRQGRDTQYFGPGTRLTVL.

CDR3 sequence reads: CASSPQGTGYEQYF. CDR3 coding DNA: TGTGCCAGCTCACCACAGGGGACAGGCTACGAGCAGTACTTC. The V and J genes are TRBV18 and TRBJ2-7; 8 nucleotides agree with TRBD1. The CDR3 totals 14 residues. V lost 1 base and J lost 3; bases outside the gene matches: 2. Germline V gene sequence: CDR1 KGHSH, CDR2 LQKENI.

The V and J genes are TRBV5-6 and TRBJ2-5; possibly TRBD2 for D (5 bases). This CDR3 contains 16 residues. V shed 3 bases and J shed 2 bases, with 17 bases lying between them. Germline values: CDR1 SGHDT, CDR2 YYEEEE. CDR3 sequence reads: CASSYYSGNSQETQYF. In DNA, the CDR3 is TGTGCCAGCAGCTACTATTCCGGGAATAGTCAAGAGACCCAGTACTTC.

The rearrangement links TRBV6-5 to TRBJ2-1; 7 bases agree with TRBD1. V shed 6 bases, J shed 0 bases, and the junction held 5 bases outside the gene matches. This CDR3 is built from 15 residues. Germline V gene data show CDR1 as MNHEY and CDR2 as SVGAGI. The CDR3 loop reads CASRLGGSSYNEQFF. The CDR3 nucleotides read TGTGCCAGCAGACTAGGGGGCAGCTCCTACAATGAGCAGTTCTTC.

This clone occurred once. This chain uses TRBV11-2 with TRBJ2-5; D is unclear. V lost 5 bases, J lost 7 bases, and 11 bases lay in between. The CDR3 loop spans 12 amino acids. Germline-derived CDR1 and CDR2 are SGHAT and FQNNGV. The CDR3 sequence is CASSTTFMTQYF. CDR3 bases: TGTGCCAGCAGCACCACCTTTATGACCCAGTACTTC.

J is TRBJ2-7 and V is TRBV18; a weak D match, TRBD1 (6 bases). V gave up 3 bases and J gave up 4 bases, with 13 bases separating them. The CDR3 spans 14 residues. Germline CDR1 is KGHSH and CDR2 is LQKENI. The CDR3 sequence is CASSPIQGWYEQYF. The CDR3 bases are TGTGCCAGCTCACCGATACAGGGTTGGTACGAGCAGTACTTC.

The chain has TRBV14 and TRBJ2-7; D possibly corresponds to TRBD1 (6 bases). V lost 4 bases and J lost 6, with 10 bases in between. Germline-derived CDR1 and CDR2 are SGHDN and FVKESK. The CDR3 is 12 residues long. The CDR3 region has the DNA TGTGCCAGCAGCCCGGACAGTACCGAGCAGTACTTC. Residues: CASSPDSTEQYF. The whole variable domain, filled in from reference TRBV14 and TRBJ2-7, reads EAGVTQFPSHSVIEKGQTVTLRCDPISGHDNLYWYRRVMGKEIKFLLHFVKESKQDESGMPNNRFLAERTGGTYSTLKVQPAELEDSGVYFCASSPDSTEQYFGPGTRLTVT.

This chain uses TRBV4-2 with TRBJ2-7, with TRBD2 matching 10 bases. Germline V CDR1 and CDR2: LGHNA, YNFKEQ. This CDR3 has 17 residues. V gave up 0 bases and J gave up 1 base; unmatched junction bases: 6. Here the CDR3 reads CASSQDKGSGGSYEQYF. The CDR3 coding sequence is TGTGCCAGCAGCCAAGATAAGGGTAGCGGGGGGTCCTACGAGCAGTACTTC.

The J gene is TRBJ2-6, the V gene TRBV7-7; D is undetermined. V lost 5 bases and J 0 bases, leaving 11 bases between the germline ends. This CDR3 spans 16 amino acids. The germline V gene has CDR1 SSHAT and CDR2 FNYEAQ (reference sequence). CDR3 protein: CASSLGPTSGANVLTF. The CDR3 bases are TGTGCCAGCAGCCTAGGACCGACCTCTGGGGCCAACGTCCTGACTTTC.

The V and J genes are TRBV12-3 or TRBV12-4 and TRBJ1-5; D is unresolved. Between the trimmed V and J ends, which lost 3 bases and 10 bases, there was a span of 13 bases. The CDR3 runs 13 residues. Here the CDR3 DNA reads TGTGCCAGCAGTTTCGGCCTCCTCAAACCCCAGCATTTT. Its protein is CASSFGLLKPQHF.

The rearrangement uses TRBV9 and TRBJ1-2, with TRBD1 as a possible D gene (6 bases). Per germline, CDR1 SGDLS and CDR2 YYNGEE. CDR3 length equals 14 residues. V gave up 2 bases and J gave up 2 bases, with 10 bases separating them. The CDR3 loop is CASSVPDRNYGYTF. The CDR3 DNA is TGTGCCAGCAGCGTCCCGGACAGAAACTATGGCTACACCTTC.

V usage is TRBV18 and J usage is TRBJ1-4; 10 bases map to TRBD1. The CDR3 has 16 residues. The V segment lost 3 bases and the J segment 10 bases; nucleotides outside the gene matches: 11. Per germline, CDR1 KGHSH and CDR2 LQKENI. The CDR3 loop reads CASSPVGQGEIRKLFF. The CDR3 coding sequence is TGTGCCAGCTCACCGGTAGGACAGGGGGAAATACGAAAACTGTTTTTT.

The chain joins TRBV6-5 to TRBJ2-5; D is possibly TRBD2 (6 bases). This CDR3 has 12 amino acids. Germline CDR1 and CDR2: MNHEY and SVGAGI. Deletions cut 6 bases from V and 2 bases from J, with 7 bases between. CDR3 in amino acids: CASRGGQETQYF. Here the CDR3 DNA reads TGTGCCAGCAGGGGGGGACAAGAGACCCAGTACTTC.

This clone was seen only once. At the DNA level, this CDR3 is encoded by other sequences in the same sample as well. CDR3 DNA sequence: TGTGCCAGCTCACCACCGGGGGGGGGCCAGGAGACCCAGTACTTC. Translation: CASSPPGGGQETQYF. V usage is TRBV18 and J usage is TRBJ2-5, with D possibly being TRBD2 (7 bases). Germline CDR1 KGHSH, CDR2 LQKENI. The ends were cut back, 0 bases at V and 5 bases at J, with 13 bases in the middle. The CDR3 is 15 residues long.

This chain joins TRBV19 and TRBJ1-1; a possible D gene is TRBD1 (6 bases). Germline V gene sequence: CDR1 LNHDA, CDR2 SQIVND (reference sequence). The CDR3 runs 17 residues. V gave up 6 bases and J gave up 2 bases, with 22 bases separating them. The chain's CDR3 is CASSLIPRGLTNTEAFF. The CDR3, as DNA: TGTGCCAGTAGCTTGATCCCCAGGGGTCTCACCAACACTGAAGCTTTCTTT.